These 23 T cell receptor beta chains share one sample of origin, sequenced in a study of patients and donors after allogeneic stem cell transplantation. TCRdb re-called the RT-PCR reads with MiXCR, one entry per CDR3 protein. The table shows about 960,000 distinct CDR3 sequences, with around 17% occurring only once. Sequenced material: blood, either unsorted or a sorted T cell fraction (not recorded which). These receptors originate from a human donor who was either an allogeneic HSCT recipient or a stem cell or donor lymphocyte infusion donor (not recorded which). It is not recorded whose cells these are; they may come from a transplant donor.

The chain couples TRBV18 to TRBJ1-1; a possible D gene is TRBD1 (6 bases). The V gene lost 5 bases and the J gene lost 3 bases, with 13 bases spanning the gap. This CDR3 comprises 14 residues. Germline V gene sequence: CDR1 KGHSH, CDR2 LQKENI. CDR3 nucleotides: TGTGCCAGCTCAGCCCAGGGGTTTGACACTGAAGCTTTCTTT. This codes for CASSAQGFDTEAFF.

The V gene is TRBV28, the J gene TRBJ2-5, with D unclear. The germline CDR1 and CDR2 sequences are MDHEN and SYDVKM. The V end lost 5 bases, the J end lost 4 bases, and 17 bases lay between the germline ends. The CDR3 totals 15 residues. CDR3 region: CASSPGFEWGETQYF. The CDR3 DNA follows: TGTGCCAGCAGTCCCGGCTTCGAGTGGGGAGAGACCCAGTACTTC.

This sequence joins TRBV2 and TRBJ1-1; the D gene is possibly TRBD1 (6 bases). Trimming removed 4 bases from V and 10 bases from J, with 13 bases in between. The CDR3 is 12 residues long. Germline V gene data show CDR1 as SNHLY and CDR2 as FYNNEI. The CDR3 protein is CASSVGGDGAFF. The CDR3 DNA sequence: TGTGCCAGCAGTGTAGGGGGGGACGGAGCTTTCTTT.

This clonotype came up a few times. The chain has TRBV12-3 or TRBV12-4 and TRBJ1-3, with D maybe TRBD1 (6 bases). This CDR3 comprises 14 residues. Trimming removed 2 bases at V and 8 bases at J, with 13 bases between. In nucleotides, the CDR3 is TGTGCCAGCAGTTTACGGGGGCGCGCGGACACCATATATTTT. Its translation is CASSLRGRADTIYF.

This CDR3 reads CASSRGGRYTGELFF. The CDR3 DNA reads as TGTGCCAGCAGCAGGGGGGGGCGCTACACCGGGGAGCTGTTTTTT. The chain recombines TRBV6-1 with TRBJ2-2; D possibly matches TRBD1 or TRBD2 (7 bases each). The V gene lost 6 bases and the J gene lost 3 bases, with 14 bases spanning the gap. The CDR3 length is 15 residues. CDR1 and CDR2 from the germline V gene are MNHNS and SASEGT.

CDR3 sequence (DNA): TGTGCCAGCAGTGCCCCTAGCGGCTCCTACAATGAGCAGTTCTTC. As protein: CASSAPSGSYNEQFF. The chain links TRBV6-1 to TRBJ2-1; 7 positions match TRBD2. The germline V gene encodes CDR1 MNHNS and CDR2 SASEGT. V lost 4 bases and J lost 0; bases outside the gene matches: 3. The CDR3 length is 15 residues.

The chain couples TRBV6-2 or TRBV6-3 to TRBJ1-2; D is uncertain. This CDR3 has 19 residues. CDR1 is MNHEY and CDR2 is SVGEGT in the germline V gene. Trimming stripped 7 bases from V and 1 base from J, with 28 bases between. CDR3: CASTATGRVPFLGNYGYTF. The CDR3 DNA sequence: TGTGCCAGCACTGCCACGGGAAGGGTTCCCTTCTTGGGTAACTATGGCTACACCTTC.

This clonotype was counted only a few times. The CDR3 loop is CAISMDSPVETQYF. The DNA for the CDR3 is TGTGCCATCAGTATGGACTCGCCCGTGGAGACCCAGTACTTC. This chain uses TRBV10-3 with TRBJ2-5, with D possibly TRBD2 on 5 matching bases. This CDR3 has 14 amino acids. Germline-derived CDR1 and CDR2 are ENHRY and SYGVKD. Between the trimmed V and J ends, which lost 5 bases and 5 bases, there was a span of 15 bases.

In this sample, this clonotype turned up many times. The gene calls are TRBV4-2 and TRBJ2-2, with TRBD2 matching over 10 bases. CDR1 is LGHNA and CDR2 is YNFKEQ in the germline V gene. V shed 2 bases and J 9 bases; nucleotides not matched to a gene: 15. The CDR3 covers 18 residues. In DNA form, the CDR3 reads TGTGCCAGCAGCCAATTTCAGGCCCTAGCGGGAGTCTCCCGGGAGCTGTTTTTT. Translating gives CASSQFQALAGVSRELFF.

This clonotype showed up just a few times. The chain joins TRBV4-2 to TRBJ2-5; D gene unclear. V was shortened by 4 bases and J by 4 bases, with 13 bases between the two germline ends. The germline CDR1 and CDR2 sequences are LGHNA and YNFKEQ. There are 14 residues in the CDR3. For the CDR3, the DNA is TGTGCCAGCAGCCCGCGCTCATGGGGAGAGACCCAGTACTTC. It translates to CASSPRSWGETQYF.

This clonotype appeared a few times. This sequence joins TRBV20-1 and TRBJ2-3; 13 bases agree with TRBD2. Trimming took 6 bases from V and 5 from J; bases not matched to a gene: 8. Germline V lookup: CDR1 DFQATT, CDR2 SNEGSKA (reference sequence). This CDR3 comprises 15 residues. CDR3 residues: CSAPLAGGVVDTQYF. The CDR3 nucleotides read TGCAGTGCGCCACTAGCGGGGGGGGTGGTAGATACGCAGTATTTT.

The chain links TRBV7-3 to TRBJ2-5; 9 bases are a match to TRBD2. Germline V gene lookup returns CDR1 SGHTA and CDR2 FQGTGA. This CDR3 contains 16 residues. V shed 3 bases, J shed 7 bases, and the junction held 12 bases outside the gene matches. CDR3 in DNA: TGTGCCAGCAGCTTGAACAGCGGGGGGAGGGCAGGGACCCAGTACTTC. It is translated as CASSLNSGGRAGTQYF.

This chain joins TRBV5-6 and TRBJ1-2, with TRBD1 as a possible D gene (6 bases). Trimming cost V 7 bases and J 4 bases, with 17 bases left between them. The germline gives CDR1 SGHDT, CDR2 YYEEEE. This CDR3 is 14 amino acids long. CDR3 residues: CASHLTGTPYGYTF. Here the CDR3 DNA reads TGTGCCAGCCACCTAACCGGGACACCCTATGGCTACACCTTC.

This clonotype was observed a few times. The chain recombines TRBV20-1 with TRBJ2-3; D unresolved. V was trimmed by 3 bases and J by 4 bases, leaving 14 bases between them. Germline V lookup: CDR1 DFQATT, CDR2 SNEGSKA (reference sequence). There are 14 residues in the CDR3. CDR3 coding DNA: TGCAGTGCTAGCCCCTTGAGTAGATCAGATACGCAGTATTTT. Residues: CSASPLSRSDTQYF.

This clonotype was seen many times. This sequence joins TRBV2 and TRBJ2-1, with D hard to call. Germline V CDR1 and CDR2: SNHLY, FYNNEI. V was pared by 7 bases and J by 5 bases, with 3 bases between. The CDR3 runs to 10 residues. CDR3 sequence: CASKDNEQFF. CDR3 nucleotides: TGTGCCAGCAAGGACAATGAGCAGTTCTTC.

Only a few counts were recorded for this clonotype. The chain combines TRBV5-1 with TRBJ2-7; no definite D call. Germline values: CDR1 SGHRS, CDR2 YFSETQ. Trimming took 5 bases from V and 3 from J, leaving 12 bases between them. This CDR3 contains 13 residues. In DNA, the CDR3 is TGCGCCAGCAGTTTTACGTCTGGCTACGAGCAGTACTTC. Residues: CASSFTSGYEQYF. The variable domain in full, with the rest retrieved from reference TRBV5-1 and TRBJ2-7, is KAGVTQTPRYLIKTRGQQVTLSCSPISGHRSVSWYQQTPGQGLQFLFEYFSETQRNKGNFPGRFSGRQFSNSRSEMNVSTLELGDSALYLCASSFTSGYEQYFGPGTRLTVT.

The J gene is TRBJ2-3, the V gene TRBV7-3; tentatively, D is TRBD2 (5 bases). The CDR3 runs 16 residues. V lost 2 bases and J lost 5, with 17 bases in between. Germline V gives CDR1 SGHTA, CDR2 FQGTGA. The CDR3 DNA reads TGTGCCAGCAGCTTACTAGTTGAGGGTAGCCGAGATACGCAGTATTTT. Translated, it gives CASSLLVEGSRDTQYF.

The chain recombines TRBV18 with TRBJ2-5; 7 bases align to TRBD2. V lost 6 bases to trimming and J lost 7 bases; unmatched junction nucleotides: 14. The CDR3 totals 15 residues. Germline lookup yields CDR1 KGHSH and CDR2 LQKENI. The CDR3 spells CASSPTYPSGGTQYF. The CDR3 DNA follows: TGTGCCAGCTCCCCAACATACCCTAGCGGAGGGACCCAGTACTTC. Drawing the rest from reference TRBV18 and TRBJ2-5, the complete variable domain is NAGVMQNPRHLVRRRGQEARLRCSPMKGHSHVYWYRQLPEEGLKFMVYLQKENIIDESGMPKERFSAEFPKEGPSILRIQQVVRGDSAAYFCASSPTYPSGGTQYFGPGTRLLVL.

This clonotype came up many times. J is TRBJ1-1 and V is TRBV29-1, with a weak D call TRBD1 (5 bases). The CDR3 consists of 14 residues. Looked up from germline, CDR1 is SQVTM and CDR2 is ANQGSEA. Trimming removed 3 bases from V and 0 bases from J, with 11 bases in between. The DNA of the CDR3 is TGCAGCGTTGAGGGTCGGGGCATGAACACTGAAGCTTTCTTT. It translates to CSVEGRGMNTEAFF.

The chain's CDR3 is CSVSYWEEAFF. In DNA form, the CDR3 reads TGCAGCGTTTCATACTGGGAAGAAGCTTTCTTT. The V call is TRBV29-1, the J call TRBJ1-1, with D uncertain. Germline-derived CDR1 and CDR2 are SQVTM and ANQGSEA. This CDR3 spans 11 amino acids. V shed 5 bases and J shed 8 bases, with 12 bases lying between them. The full variable domain, in which reference TRBV29-1 and TRBJ1-1 provide the parts outside the CDR3, is SAVISQKPSRDICQRGTSLTIQCQVDSQVTMMFWYRQQPGQSLTLIATANQGSEATYESGFVIDKFPISRPNLTFSTLTVSNMSPEDSSIYLCSVSYWEEAFFGQGTRLTVV.

The chain has TRBV24-1 and TRBJ1-1, with 7 bases matching TRBD1. V lost 4 bases and J lost 2; bases outside the gene matches: 3. In germline, CDR1 is KGHDR, CDR2 SFDVKD. There are 14 residues in the CDR3. CDR3 protein: CATSDGTANTEAFF. CDR3 coding DNA: TGTGCCACCAGTGACGGGACAGCAAACACTGAAGCTTTCTTT.

The V call is TRBV5-1, the J call TRBJ1-1; tentatively, D is TRBD1 (5 bases). Germline V CDR1 and CDR2: SGHRS, YFSETQ. This CDR3 comprises 18 residues. The germline V and J ends were trimmed by 0 bases and 3 bases, with 21 bases remaining between them. CDR3 bases: TGCGCCAGCAGCTTGGGCAGGGCGTCGCGGGTTTCGGACACTGAAGCTTTCTTT. As protein: CASSLGRASRVSDTEAFF.

V and J are TRBV6-1 and TRBJ1-3; D remains ambiguous. CDR3 length equals 14 residues. Germline V gene sequence: CDR1 MNHNS, CDR2 SASEGT. Between the trimmed V and J ends, which lost 0 bases and 7 bases, there was a span of 10 bases. For the CDR3, the DNA is TGTGCCAGCAGTGAAGCTGCGAGAGGGAACACCATATATTTT. Encoded protein: CASSEAARGNTIYF.